The subject of this entry is one TCR beta chain. Its antigen is unidentified. This sample is drawn from a study of cytomegalovirus exposure and HLA in healthy donors. The PCR contained 60 Vbeta and 13 Jbeta primers. Sequencing was performed with immunoSEQ multiplex PCR; in TCRdb, only in-frame clones are kept and a portion is missing. The sample holds around 210,000 clones, roughly four fifths seen once. Study-wide results and limits: Researchers counted around 160 TCR beta chains as cytomegalovirus-associated.

The J segment lost 6 bases and the V segment lost 1 base, leaving 10 bases of the junction unmatched. CDR3 length equals 18 residues. In germline, CDR1 is SGHDT, CDR2 YYEEEE. The specimen sequenced was PBMCs. The chain couples TRBV5-6 to TRBJ2-1; 13 nucleotides line up with TRBD2. This TCR was sampled from a woman aged 35 to 49 in good health and CMV-seronegative. The CDR3 sequence: CASSLLWLGTSGINEQFF. Here the CDR3 DNA reads TGTGCCAGCAGCTTGTTATGGTTGGGGACTAGCGGGATCAATGAGCAGTTCTTC. The full variable domain, with the rest looked up from reference TRBV5-6 and TRBJ2-1, is DAGVTQSPTHLIKTRGQQVTLRCSPKSGHDTVSWYQQALGQGPQFIFQYYEEEERQRGNFPDRFSGHQFPNYSSELNVNALLLGDSALYLCASSLLWLGTSGINEQFFGPGTRLTVL.